The rows below give T cell receptor beta chains drawn from one sample of a study of spatial heterogeneity in lung cancer. TCRdb reanalysed the 5' RACE reads using MiXCR and keeps one entry per CDR3 protein. This sample carries about 52,000 distinct CDR3 sequences, 7.4% of them seen once, and the ten largest clones take 35% to 45%. The source was PBMCs, collected at follow-up. The receptor source for this set is a female donor with early-stage non-small cell lung cancer. Both conserved end residues are part of each CDR3. The D gene is left open where the match is weak. Clone size is given for some rows only: seen once, a few or many times, or a class if the clone is expanded.

d_call j_call v_call clone_size cdr3_nt cdr3_aa
- TRBJ2-1 TRBV19 many TGTGCCAGTAGCACATTAAAGACGAGCTCCTACAATGAGCAGTTCTTC CASSTLKTSSYNEQFF
TRBD1 TRBJ1-2 TRBV19 many TGTGCCAGTTCCCGGACAGGGGATCATGGCTACACCTTC CASSRTGDHGYTF
- TRBJ1-1 TRBV5-1 few TGCGCCAGCAGCTTGGTGTCGCGGACTGAAGCTTTCTTT CASSLVSRTEAFF
TRBD1 TRBJ1-2 TRBV12-3/TRBV12-4 few TGTGCCAGCAGGTCCCGGGACAGGGTTAACTATGGCTACACCTTC CASRSRDRVNYGYTF
- TRBJ1-2 TRBV19 many TGTGCCACTACCACAGGTTTTGGTTTTCCGGGCTACACCTTC CATTTGFGFPGYTF
- TRBJ2-3 TRBV7-2 many TGTGCCAGCAGCTTAGTAAGCGGAGATCAGGCTAGTACGCAGTATTTT CASSLVSGDQASTQYF
- TRBJ1-2 TRBV7-9 many TGTGCCAGCAGCTCCGGACCAGCGAGTGACTACACCTTC CASSSGPASDYTF
TRBD1 TRBJ1-6 TRBV20-1 many TGCAGTGCCCAAGAGGCTAACAGGGGGCTTAATTCACCCCTCCACTTT CSAQEANRGLNSPLHF
TRBD1 TRBJ2-7 TRBV18 - TGTGCCAGCTCACCCAGACAGGGGGCGTACGAGCAGTACTTC CASSPRQGAYEQYF
- TRBJ2-3 TRBV7-2 medium-sized TGTGCCAGCAGCTTCTCGGGGGCCACAGATACGCAGTATTTT CASSFSGATDTQYF
- TRBJ1-4 TRBV9 few TGTGCCAGCAGCGTAGAACCTCTCCCTGCGGGTAATAATGAAAAACTGTTTTTT CASSVEPLPAGNNEKLFF
- TRBJ2-6 TRBV6-2/TRBV6-3 - TGTGCCAGCAGTTACCCAATTAGGGGCTCTGGGGCCAACATCCTGACTTTC CASSYPIRGSGANILTF
TRBD1 TRBJ1-2 TRBV29-1 many TGCAGCGTTGGAAAGTCAGGGGGTGGCTATGGCTACACCTTC CSVGKSGGGYGYTF
TRBD1 TRBJ2-5 TRBV5-1 few TGCGCCAGCAGCTCGTGGCAGGGGGCCTATGGGGAAGAGACCCAGTACTTC CASSSWQGAYGEETQYF
- TRBJ1-4 TRBV2 - TGTGCCAGCAGTGATCGAGATGTTACGGGAAATGAAAAACTGTTTTTT CASSDRDVTGNEKLFF
- TRBJ2-5 TRBV30 - TGTGCCTGGAGTGCCCCACAGACCCAGTACTTC CAWSAPQTQYF
TRBD2 TRBJ2-3 TRBV27 many TGTGCCAGCAGTACACTAGCGGGGGGCCTCACAGATACGCAGTATTTT CASSTLAGGLTDTQYF
- TRBJ2-5 TRBV7-2 many TGTGCCAGCAGCTTAACGGGACGGTATGGGGAGACCCAGTACTTC CASSLTGRYGETQYF
TRBD1 TRBJ1-1 TRBV7-2 few TGTGCCAGCAGCGCGACGACAGGGGTATTCACTGAAGCTTTCTTT CASSATTGVFTEAFF
TRBD1 TRBJ1-5 TRBV2 many TGTGCCAGCAGTGAAATCGCGACAGGGAATCAGCCCCAGCATTTT CASSEIATGNQPQHF
TRBD1 TRBJ2-2 TRBV7-2 many TGTGCCAGCAGCCAACCTCAGGGGGTAGGGGAGCTGTTTTTT CASSQPQGVGELFF
- TRBJ2-3 TRBV7-2 many TGTGCCAGCAGCTTAGACAGTGTGAGCGCAGATACGCAGTATTTT CASSLDSVSADTQYF
- TRBJ2-3 TRBV7-2 many TGTGCCAGCAGGAAAACAGATACGCAGTATTTT CASRKTDTQYF
- TRBJ1-2 TRBV5-1 few TGCGCCAGCAGCGTATTTCGAAACGACGATGGCTACACCTTC CASSVFRNDDGYTF
TRBD2 TRBJ2-5 TRBV9 many TGTGCCAGCAGCGGACTAGCGGGGCCAGAGACCCAGTACTTC CASSGLAGPETQYF
TRBD2 TRBJ2-7 TRBV4-2 - TGTGCCAGCAGCCATTTCGGGGGGGTCGAATCCTACGAGCAGTACTTC CASSHFGGVESYEQYF
TRBD2 TRBJ2-5 TRBV5-8 few TGTGCCAGCAGCGCCCCCTTTGAGCGGGGGTTTAAAGAGACCCAGTACTTC CASSAPFERGFKETQYF
- TRBJ1-1 TRBV11-2 many TGTGCCAGCAGCCTTAGCGACATGGGGAAAACTGAAGCTTTCTTT CASSLSDMGKTEAFF
TRBD2 TRBJ2-3 TRBV24-1 - TGTGCCACCAGTGATTCAGCGGCTAGCGGGGTTGAAGATACGCAGTATTTT CATSDSAASGVEDTQYF
- TRBJ2-2 TRBV14 many TGTGCCAGCAGCCGGAATAGCGGTGACACCGGGGAGCTGTTTTTT CASSRNSGDTGELFF
- TRBJ1-2 TRBV20-1 few TGCAGTGCTAGAGATGATAGGGCTGAGGGAGGCTACACCTTC CSARDDRAEGGYTF
- TRBJ1-1 TRBV12-3/TRBV12-4 many TGTGCCAGCAGTTTTCGCGGCGGTTCGAACACTGAAGCTTTCTTT CASSFRGGSNTEAFF
TRBD1 TRBJ2-1 TRBV7-9 many TGTGCCAGCAGCCCCCGGGACAGGGGGATTGAGCAGTTCTTC CASSPRDRGIEQFF
- TRBJ1-5 TRBV4-1 many TGCGCCAGCAGTTGGGAGGGGGATCAGCCCCAGCATTTT CASSWEGDQPQHF
- TRBJ2-6 TRBV4-3 few TGCGCCAGCAGCCAACTGGCCTCCGGGGCCAACGTCCTGACTTTC CASSQLASGANVLTF
- TRBJ2-1 TRBV5-1 few TGCGCCAGCAGCGTTGGGGACGGCTCCTACAATGAGCAGTTCTTC CASSVGDGSYNEQFF
- TRBJ1-3 TRBV5-5 - TGTGCCAGCAGGCCTACATCAAACTCTGGAAACACCATATATTTT CASRPTSNSGNTIYF
- TRBJ1-2 TRBV11-2 - TGTGCCAGCAGCCGTAAGCCTAGAGGGCCGGGGGAAGGCTACACCTTC CASSRKPRGPGEGYTF
- TRBJ1-1 TRBV7-2 - TGTGCCAGCAGCCCCTCCACGGCGAACACTGAAGCTTTCTTT CASSPSTANTEAFF
- TRBJ1-2 TRBV27 few TGTGCCAGCAGTTTAAAATTTACAGGGATTGGCTACACCTTC CASSLKFTGIGYTF
- TRBJ1-2 TRBV14 many TGTGCCAGCAGCCAAGTTTTAGGAGGGTATAACTATGGCTACACCTTC CASSQVLGGYNYGYTF
TRBD1 TRBJ1-1 TRBV28 many TGTGCCAGCAGTTTAGGGCCGGGACAGCCAGAAGCTTTCTTT CASSLGPGQPEAFF
- TRBJ2-7 TRBV5-4 few TGTGCCAGCAGCTCCCCCTACGAGCAGTACTTC CASSSPYEQYF
- TRBJ1-2 TRBV6-2/TRBV6-3 few TGTGCCAGCAGTTACTCGACCTATGGCTACACCTTC CASSYSTYGYTF
TRBD2 TRBJ2-5 TRBV20-1 - TGCAGTGCTATGAGGAACAGCGGGGCCCGGGAGACCCAGTACTTC CSAMRNSGARETQYF
- TRBJ1-5 TRBV7-9 many TGTGCCAGCAGCCCCAGCGGATCCAATCAGCCCCAGCATTTT CASSPSGSNQPQHF
TRBD1 TRBJ2-2 TRBV6-1 many TGTGCCAGCAAAAGGGATGGACAGGCGAACACCGGGGAGCTGTTTTTT CASKRDGQANTGELFF
TRBD1 TRBJ1-2 TRBV20-1 few TGCAGTGCTACTGGGGACAGCGGTGGCTACACCTTC CSATGDSGGYTF
- TRBJ1-1 TRBV29-1 many TGCAGCGTCCTCATGGGGGCCCACACTGAAGCTTTCTTT CSVLMGAHTEAFF